This T cell receptor beta chain was profiled in a study of post-analysis software for immune sequencing data. Study background: Patients had relapsing-remitting, secondary progressive or progressive-relapsing multiple sclerosis; some lacked subtype.

This clonotype was observed many times. Its antigen is currently unknown. General study results and limits: F measure showed strong co-clustering of same-batch samples. When compared against controls, multiple sclerosis patients showed significantly lower normalized Chao1 diversity. When patients were compared with controls, five TRBV segments were more frequent, TRBV5-6, TRBV5-1 and TRBV20-1 among them.

Included in the TCR beta cDNA libraries were unique molecular identifiers. Roughly 0.5 million cDNA molecules were obtained from around 0.96 to 9.9 million T cells. TCRdb reanalysed the PCR reads using MiXCR and keeps one entry per CDR3 protein. The sample consists of some 190,000 distinct CDR3 sequences, 29% of them appearing once. The CDR3 has 15 residues. V was pared by 3 bases and J by 4 bases, with 5 bases of the junction left unmatched. Germline V lookup: CDR1 SGHTA, CDR2 FQGTGA. The source material was blood. J is TRBJ2-3 and V is TRBV7-3; 9 bases are shared with TRBD1. The receptor comes from a girl aged 2-17 years with multiple sclerosis. CDR3 in DNA: TGTGCCAGCAGCTTGTACAGGGGGCAGGCAGATACGCAGTATTTT. Its protein is CASSLYRGQADTQYF.